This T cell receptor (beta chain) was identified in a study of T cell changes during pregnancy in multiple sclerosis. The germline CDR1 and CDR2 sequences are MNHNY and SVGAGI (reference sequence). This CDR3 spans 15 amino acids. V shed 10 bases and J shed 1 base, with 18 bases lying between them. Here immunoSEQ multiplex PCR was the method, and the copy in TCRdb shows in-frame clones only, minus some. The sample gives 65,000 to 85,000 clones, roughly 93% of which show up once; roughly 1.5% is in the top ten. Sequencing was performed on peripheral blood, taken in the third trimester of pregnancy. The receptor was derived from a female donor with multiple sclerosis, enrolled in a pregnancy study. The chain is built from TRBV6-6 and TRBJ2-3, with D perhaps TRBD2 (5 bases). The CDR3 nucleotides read TGTGCCACCTCATTGAGGGTTGGCCGCACAGATACGCAGTATTTT. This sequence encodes CATSLRVGRTDTQYF.